This TCR beta chain was recorded in a study of blood T cell repertoires in COVID-19. About the research overall: Spain, Italy and the United States supplied samples that represented acute and convalescent COVID-19. From T cells, B-cell-depleted T cells, or PBMCs came the material, which was cDNA or gDNA.

The CDR3 covers 15 residues. V gave up 3 bases and J gave up 0 bases, with 12 bases separating them. Germline CDR1 is MNHEY and CDR2 is SMNVEV (reference sequence). Measured with immunoSEQ multiplex PCR; TCRdb has only the in-frame clones, and not every one. The table shows 150,000 to 200,000 clones, with roughly four fifths occurring only once. The J gene is TRBJ2-7, the V gene TRBV27; TRBD2 is a possible D gene (5 bases). The sample consisted of peripheral blood. This TCR derives from a woman in her 70s with COVID-19, enrolled during active disease. The CDR3 region is CASSFRLGSSYEQYF. The CDR3 nucleotides are TGTGCCAGCAGTTTCCGGCTGGGGAGCTCCTACGAGCAGTACTTC.